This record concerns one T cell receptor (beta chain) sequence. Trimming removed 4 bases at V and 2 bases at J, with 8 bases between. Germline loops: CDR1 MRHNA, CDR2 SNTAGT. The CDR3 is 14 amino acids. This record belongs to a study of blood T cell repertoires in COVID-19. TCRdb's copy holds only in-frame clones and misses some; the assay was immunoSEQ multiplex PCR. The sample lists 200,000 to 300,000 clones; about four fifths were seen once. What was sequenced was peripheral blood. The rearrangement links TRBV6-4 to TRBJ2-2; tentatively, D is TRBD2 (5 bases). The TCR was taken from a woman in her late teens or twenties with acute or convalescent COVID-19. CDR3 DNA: TGTGCCAGCAGTGTTAGCGACAACACCGGGGAGCTGTTTTTT. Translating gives CASSVSDNTGELFF.